A single T cell receptor (beta chain) is shown here with its context. Its antigen is undetermined. The source of the sample is a study of shared clonotypes between healthy human individuals. Study-wide context: In total, the donors were a couple of women and a few men aged 18 to 49.

Every contributor of samples was a Caucasian grown-up residing in Nashville, Tennessee. Findings and caveats of the study: Tissues were not sampled, only blood, and their repertoires likely differ.

CDR3 length: 14 amino acids. With 3 bases removed from V and 9 bases from J, the gap between germline ends came to 18 bases. Germline V lookup: CDR1 KGHSH, CDR2 LQKENI. Method: immunoSEQ multiplex PCR; TCRdb's copy keeps in-frame clones and lacks some. The sample contains about 480,000 clones, 60% to 80% of which appear only once. The sequenced sample consisted of PBMCs. This chain links TRBV18 with TRBJ2-7; D possibly corresponds to TRBD2 (6 bases). The TCR was taken from a woman between 40 and 50 years old in good health. Some clones in this sample may be carry-over from other donors' samples. The CDR3 loop reads CASSPTTTSLVQYF. The CDR3, as DNA: TGTGCCAGCTCACCCACAACGACTAGTCTCGTGCAGTACTTC.